Each of the 27 T cell receptor beta chains below was sequenced from the same sample in a study of human T cells and chemical hapten exposure. TCRdb re-called the RACE reads with MiXCR, one entry per CDR3 protein. The sample holds more than 85,000 distinct CDR3 sequences, around 8.8% seen once. The time point denotes: pre-sensitization, week 0. The treatment denotes: therapeutic diphenylcyclopropenone sensitization with weekly scalp DPC. The sequenced sample was whole blood, obtained in connection with sensitization to the hapten diphenylcyclopropenone (DPC). All receptors derive from a man between 40 and 49 years old with alopecia areata. Some clones in this sample may be carry-over from other donors' samples.

This clonotype has ten or more counts. The chain employs TRBV4-3 and TRBJ1-1; possibly TRBD1 for D (5 bases). This CDR3 has 15 amino acids. V was trimmed by 1 base and J by 2 bases, leaving 11 bases between them. Germline V gene sequence: CDR1 LGHNA, CDR2 YSLEER. The CDR3 reads CASSQGVRVNTEAFF. CDR3 DNA sequence: TGCGCCAGCAGCCAAGGGGTCAGGGTCAACACTGAAGCTTTCTTT.

Notes on this clonotype: This could be a read error, since a much larger clone is one nucleotide away. The rearrangement links TRBV12-3 or TRBV12-4 to TRBJ2-3; D is unclear. CDR3 length equals 15 residues. In nucleotides, the CDR3 is TGTACCAGCAGTTTTTGGCCGAGCGAGGCAGATACGCAGTATTTT. It specifies CTSSFWPSEADTQYF.

This clonotype was seen at least ten times. CDR3 protein: CASSGGTPGEQYF. The CDR3 DNA follows: TGTGCCAGCAGCGGTGGGACTCCGGGGGAGCAGTACTTC. J is TRBJ2-7 and V is TRBV7-2; the D gene is possibly TRBD2 (6 bases). Germline V lookup: CDR1 SGHTA, CDR2 FQGNSA. The CDR3 has 13 amino acids. With 5 bases removed from V and 7 bases from J, the gap between germline ends came to 15 bases.

The V call is TRBV12-5, the J call TRBJ2-2; D not certain. Per the germline V gene, CDR1 is LGHNT and CDR2 is FRNRAP. The CDR3 runs 13 residues. V was trimmed by 9 bases and J by 0 bases, leaving 8 bases between them. CDR3 DNA sequence: TGTGCTAGCCGACCCGCGAACACCGGGGAGCTGTTTTTT. It is translated as CASRPANTGELFF. The full variable domain, with the rest looked up from reference TRBV12-5 and TRBJ2-2, is DARVTQTPRHKVTEMGQEVTMRCQPILGHNTVFWYRQTMMQGLELLAYFRNRAPLDDSGMPKDRFSAEMPDATLATLKIQPSEPRDSAVYFCASRPANTGELFFGEGSRLTVL.

V usage is TRBV2 and J usage is TRBJ1-6; a possible D gene is TRBD1 (6 bases). Germline V gene data show CDR1 as SNHLY and CDR2 as FYNNEI. The CDR3 is made up of 13 amino acids. The ends were cut back, 4 bases at V and 8 bases at J, with 9 bases in the middle. CDR3 in DNA: TGTGCCAGCAGTGGGGGGGGCGATTCACCCCTCCACTTT. This sequence encodes CASSGGGDSPLHF.

This clonotype was counted at least ten times. J is TRBJ1-3 and V is TRBV29-1; 7 nucleotides match TRBD1. Unmatched junction bases numbered 5, after V lost 7 bases and J lost 2 bases. Germline CDR1 and CDR2: SQVTM and ANQGSEA. CDR3 length: 13 amino acids. The CDR3 coding sequence is TGCAGCGCGAACAGGGGTGCTGGAAACACCATATATTTT. As protein: CSANRGAGNTIYF.

This clonotype was seen repeatedly, ten times or more. The chain carries TRBV6-2 or TRBV6-3 and TRBJ1-5; TRBD1 matches 7 bases. The germline CDR1 and CDR2 sequences are MNHEY and SVGEGT. Unmatched junction bases numbered 16, after V lost 5 bases and J lost 9 bases. This CDR3 contains 16 residues. The CDR3 region is CASSTAPTGPARPQHF. In DNA, the CDR3 is TGTGCCAGCAGTACTGCCCCGACAGGGCCGGCTAGGCCCCAGCATTTT.

As for this clonotype: Because it lacks the conserved phenylalanine or tryptophan at the end, this CDR3 is likely a read error. The gene calls are TRBV28 and TRBJ2-7, with D tentatively TRBD1 (6 bases). The germline V gene has CDR1 MDHEN and CDR2 SYDVKM. The V end lost 6 bases, the J end lost 4 bases, and 19 bases lay between the germline ends. The length of the CDR3 is 15 residues. CDR3 residues: CASRTPGERWYEQYS. As DNA, the CDR3 is TGTGCCAGCAGGACCCCAGGGGAAAGATGGTACGAGCAGTACTCC.

The sample holds many counts of this clonotype. The chain combines TRBV6-2 or TRBV6-3 with TRBJ2-7; D remains ambiguous. Germline CDR1 and CDR2: MNHEY and SVGEGT. Trimming removed 4 bases from V and 2 bases from J, with 9 bases in between. This CDR3 has 13 residues. The CDR3: CASSLRAPYEQYV. The CDR3, as DNA: TGTGCCAGCAGTTTAAGGGCCCCCTACGAGCAGTACGTC.

This clonotype has a handful of counts. The genes are TRBV27 and TRBJ2-7; 9 nucleotides agree with TRBD1. V lost 6 bases and J lost 6; bases outside the gene matches: 15. Per germline, CDR1 MNHEY and CDR2 SMNVEV (reference sequence). The CDR3 totals 16 residues. The CDR3 DNA sequence: TGTGCCAGCAGCCATCACGGACAGGGGCTATATTCCGAGCAGTACTTC. It specifies CASSHHGQGLYSEQYF.

The chain employs TRBV19 and TRBJ2-7; a possible D gene is TRBD2 (6 bases). Germline loops: CDR1 LNHDA, CDR2 SQIVND (reference sequence). V was pared by 7 bases and J by 0 bases, with 22 bases between. CDR3 length: 17 residues. The DNA of the CDR3 is TGTGCCAGTATCCTACCTAGCGAGCGACGAAACTCCTACGAGCAGTACGTC. Amino acids: CASILPSERRNSYEQYV.

Ten or more counts support this clonotype. The chain joins TRBV24-1 to TRBJ2-2; D gene unclear. CDR3 size: 11 residues. Germline assignment: CDR1 KGHDR and CDR2 SFDVKD. With 4 bases removed from V and 7 bases from J, the gap between germline ends came to 3 bases. The CDR3: CATSEIGELFF. Here the CDR3 DNA reads TGTGCCACCAGTGAAATCGGGGAGCTGTTTTTT.

This clonotype showed up just a few times. The rearrangement uses TRBV11-2 and TRBJ2-5; no clear D gene. The CDR3 contains 12 residues. In germline, CDR1 is SGHAT, CDR2 FQNNGV. With 5 bases removed from V and 1 base from J, the gap between germline ends came to 5 bases. In nucleotides, the CDR3 is TGTGCCAGCAGCCATATCCAAGAGACCCAGTACTTC. Its translation: CASSHIQETQYF.

In this sample, this clonotype turned up many times. The chain recombines TRBV6-2 or TRBV6-3 with TRBJ1-2; 8 nucleotides line up with TRBD1. CDR3 length equals 16 residues. Germline loops: CDR1 MNHEY, CDR2 SVGEGT. Trimming took 7 bases from V and 4 from J; bases not matched to a gene: 14. The CDR3 DNA reads TGTGCCAGCACCCCCCTCCGGACAGGGATAAGCTATGGCTACACCTTC. Protein product: CASTPLRTGISYGYTF.

The table lists this clonotype with many counts. V is TRBV20-1 and J is TRBJ2-2, with 10 bases fitting TRBD2. The CDR3 has 17 residues. In germline, CDR1 is DFQATT, CDR2 SNEGSKA (reference sequence). After removal of 0 bases from V and 3 bases from J, the junction contained 7 bases not matched to a gene. CDR3 region: CSAREATSGKDTGELFF. CDR3 coding DNA: TGCAGTGCTAGAGAGGCTACTAGCGGGAAGGACACCGGGGAGCTGTTTTTT.

This chain connects TRBV28 to TRBJ2-7; D not certain. V lost 2 bases and J lost 6, with 5 bases in between. The CDR3 is 11 amino acids. Germline assignment: CDR1 MDHEN and CDR2 SYDVKM. CDR3 sequence (DNA): TGTGCCAGCAGTTTAGTTGGCGAGCAGTACTTC. Translation gives CASSLVGEQYF.

This clonotype was observed many times. The genes are TRBV5-1 and TRBJ2-7; D might be TRBD1 or TRBD2, each matching 5 bases. This CDR3 region has 15 residues. The germline V gene encodes CDR1 SGHRS and CDR2 YFSETQ. Deletions cut 4 bases from V and 5 bases from J, with 19 bases between. In DNA form, the CDR3 reads TGCGCCAGCAGCAATAGACAGCCCGGGATCCACGAGCAGTACTTC. Translation: CASSNRQPGIHEQYF.

This clonotype was seen ten or more times. V is TRBV27 and J is TRBJ1-6; D call uncertain. Trimming removed 2 bases at V and 3 bases at J, with 8 bases between. The V gene's germline CDR1 is MNHEY and CDR2 SMNVEV (reference sequence). The CDR3 covers 15 residues. CDR3 bases: TGTGCCAGCAGTTTACGAGGGCTCTATAATTCACCCCTCCACTTT. The encoded protein is CASSLRGLYNSPLHF.

This chain joins TRBV3-1 and TRBJ1-2; unclear D gene. The CDR3 is 14 residues long. Germline V lookup: CDR1 LGHDT, CDR2 YNNKEL (reference sequence). V lost 1 base, J lost 8 bases, and 14 bases lay in between. The CDR3 region has the DNA TGTGCCAGCAGCCAAGGGGCAGGCCTGCGGGGCTACACCTTC. This encodes CASSQGAGLRGYTF.

This clonotype was detected only a few times. This chain connects TRBV20-1 to TRBJ2-3; TRBD1 matches 7 bases. This CDR3 comprises 13 residues. The J segment lost 5 bases and the V segment lost 3 bases, leaving 5 bases of the junction unmatched. In germline, CDR1 is DFQATT, CDR2 SNEGSKA (reference sequence). The CDR3 here is CSASRQGRDTQYF. The DNA of the CDR3 is TGCAGTGCTAGCAGACAGGGCAGAGATACGCAGTATTTT.

This clonotype was seen more than once but under ten times. The chain uses TRBV12-3 or TRBV12-4 and TRBJ2-1, with TRBD2 matching over 9 bases. CDR3 length: 19 residues. The J segment lost 7 bases and the V segment lost 5 bases, leaving 21 bases of the junction unmatched. The CDR3 nucleotides are TGTGCCAGCAGTCCCTGGGTCCGACTAGCGGAACTCCCGGGGAATGAGCAGTTCTTC. It is translated as CASSPWVRLAELPGNEQFF.

This clonotype has only a few counts. The chain has TRBV7-9 and TRBJ2-5; D is ambiguous. Germline V lookup: CDR1 SEHNR, CDR2 FQNEAQ (reference sequence). This CDR3 comprises 14 residues. The V gene lost 1 base and the J gene lost 4 bases, with 10 bases spanning the gap. The CDR3 here is CASSLESRGETQYF. The CDR3 DNA reads as TGTGCCAGCAGCTTAGAATCCCGCGGAGAGACCCAGTACTTC.

This clonotype occurred many times. This chain links TRBV18 with TRBJ1-1; TRBD1 might be the D (6 bases). The CDR3 totals 15 residues. V was trimmed by 2 bases and J by 3 bases, leaving 13 bases between them. Germline V gene data show CDR1 as KGHSH and CDR2 as LQKENI. CDR3 nucleotides: TGTGCCAGCTCACCAATCGGAAGGGGGGACACTGAAGCTTTCTTT. Encoded protein: CASSPIGRGDTEAFF.

The V call is TRBV28, the J call TRBJ2-7, with 9 nucleotides matching TRBD2. The trim removed 10 bases at V and 3 bases at J, leaving 13 bases unmatched. Germline CDR1 is MDHEN and CDR2 is SYDVKM. The CDR3 has 15 amino acids. CDR3 sequence (DNA): TGTGCCACCCGGACTAGCGCAAGTTCCTTCTACGAGCAGTACGTC. This codes for CATRTSASSFYEQYV.

This clonotype was detected only a few times. The chain recombines TRBV20-1 with TRBJ2-3; D is undetermined. Germline CDR1 and CDR2: DFQATT and SNEGSKA (reference sequence). The CDR3 totals 12 residues. V was cut by 6 bases and J by 3 bases, with 10 bases left in between. CDR3 bases: TGCAGTGCAACGCCCGGGACAGATACGCAGTATTTT. It encodes CSATPGTDTQYF.

By share, this clonotype ranks as medium-sized. The chain uses TRBV7-9 and TRBJ1-6; TRBD1 is a possible D gene (6 bases). The germline V gene encodes CDR1 SEHNR and CDR2 FQNEAQ (reference sequence). This CDR3 is built from 13 residues. Trimming shortened V by 8 bases and J by 7 bases, and 12 bases separated the two germline ends. In nucleotides, the CDR3 is TGTGCCAGCCGGGACATTGAAAATTCACCCCTCCACTTT. The encoded protein is CASRDIENSPLHF. The variable domain in full, completed from reference TRBV7-9 and TRBJ1-6, reads DTGVSQNPRHKITKRGQNVTFRCDPISEHNRLYWYRQTLGQGPEFLTYFQNEAQLEKSRLLSDRFSAERPKGSFSTLEIQRTEQGDSAMYLCASRDIENSPLHFGNGTRLTVT.

The chain combines TRBV5-1 with TRBJ1-5, with D uncertain. Germline V gives CDR1 SGHRS, CDR2 YFSETQ. The V and J ends lost 0 bases and 2 bases respectively, with 9 bases between them. The CDR3 loop spans 15 amino acids. CDR3 nucleotide sequence: TGCGCCAGCAGCTTGGACTCCCGGGGCAATCAGCCCCAGCATTTT. It specifies CASSLDSRGNQPQHF.